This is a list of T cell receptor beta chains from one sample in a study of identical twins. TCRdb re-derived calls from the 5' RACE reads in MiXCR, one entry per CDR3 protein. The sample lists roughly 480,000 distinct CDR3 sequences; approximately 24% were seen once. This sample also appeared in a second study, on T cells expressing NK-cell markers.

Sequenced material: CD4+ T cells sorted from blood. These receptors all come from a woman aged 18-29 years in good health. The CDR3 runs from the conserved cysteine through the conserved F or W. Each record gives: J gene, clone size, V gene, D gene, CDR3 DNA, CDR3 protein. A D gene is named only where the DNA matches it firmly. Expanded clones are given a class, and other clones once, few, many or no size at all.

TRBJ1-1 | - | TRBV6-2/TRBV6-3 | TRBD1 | TGTGCCAGCAGTTATCGCAGGGACAGACGCTTGAACACTGAAGCTTTCTTT | CASSYRRDRRLNTEAFF
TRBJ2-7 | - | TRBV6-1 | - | TGTGCCAGCAGCGACCCTCCCCGTTTAGAGCAGTACTTC | CASSDPPRLEQYF
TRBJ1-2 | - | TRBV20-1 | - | TGCAGTGCTAGTCCGGGCTATGGCTACACCTTC | CSASPGYGYTF
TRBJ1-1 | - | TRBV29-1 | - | TGCAGCGTTGTGATCAGGGTCGCTCGCACTGAAGCTTTCTTT | CSVVIRVARTEAFF
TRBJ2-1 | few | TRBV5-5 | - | TGTGCCAGCAGCTCGTGGCCAAGCTCCTACAATGAGCAGTTCTTC | CASSSWPSSYNEQFF
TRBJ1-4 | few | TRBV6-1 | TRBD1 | TGTGCCAGCAGTAGCCGACGGACAGGTTTTAGTGAAAAACTGTTTTTT | CASSSRRTGFSEKLFF
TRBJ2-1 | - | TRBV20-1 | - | TGCAGTGCCGTTACCCGAACCTCCTACAATGAGCAGTTCTTC | CSAVTRTSYNEQFF
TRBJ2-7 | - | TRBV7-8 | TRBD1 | TGTGCCAGCAGCCCCGTGACAGGGGTGGGCGAGCAGTACTTC | CASSPVTGVGEQYF
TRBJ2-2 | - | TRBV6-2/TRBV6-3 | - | TGTGCCAGCACCCGGGGCCCCGGGACTAACACCGGGGAGCTGTTTTTT | CASTRGPGTNTGELFF
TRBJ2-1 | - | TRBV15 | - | TGTGCCACCAGCAGAGGACGAGCCCGGACGGAGGAGCAGTTCTTC | CATSRGRARTEEQFF
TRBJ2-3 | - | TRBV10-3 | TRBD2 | TGTGCCATCAGTGGGTCGGTAGCGGGGAGCACAGATACGCAGTATTTT | CAISGSVAGSTDTQYF
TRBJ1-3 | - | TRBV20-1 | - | TGCAGTGCTAGAGATCTTACAGGAGGAAACACCATATATTTT | CSARDLTGGNTIYF
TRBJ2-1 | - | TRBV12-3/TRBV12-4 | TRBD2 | TGTGCCAGCAGTTTGGTAGCGGGAGGGCCTACCCCTTACAATGAGCAGTTCTTC | CASSLVAGGPTPYNEQFF
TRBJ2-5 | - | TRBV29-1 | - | TGCAGCGTTGAAGCACGAGGGATCGGAGAGACCCAGTACTTC | CSVEARGIGETQYF
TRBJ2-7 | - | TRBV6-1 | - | TGTGCCAGCAGCCCCGAGTCCCCTTCCTACGAGCAGTACTTC | CASSPESPSYEQYF
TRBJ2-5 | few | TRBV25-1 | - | TGTGCCAGCAGTGAATTCGATGGGAAGGAAGAGACCCAGTACTTC | CASSEFDGKEETQYF